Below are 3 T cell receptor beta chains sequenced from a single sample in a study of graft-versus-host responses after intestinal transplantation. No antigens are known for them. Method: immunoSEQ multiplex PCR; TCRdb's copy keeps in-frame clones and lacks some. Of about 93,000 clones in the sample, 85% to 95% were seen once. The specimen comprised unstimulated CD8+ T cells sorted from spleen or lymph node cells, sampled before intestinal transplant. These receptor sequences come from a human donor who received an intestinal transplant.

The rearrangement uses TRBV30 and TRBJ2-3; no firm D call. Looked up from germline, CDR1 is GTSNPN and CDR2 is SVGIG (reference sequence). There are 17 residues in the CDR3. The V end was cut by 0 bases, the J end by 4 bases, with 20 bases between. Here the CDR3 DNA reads TGTGCCTGGAGTGTACCGGCACTGGCTCTAGTCCCAGATACGCAGTATTTT. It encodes CAWSVPALALVPDTQYF.

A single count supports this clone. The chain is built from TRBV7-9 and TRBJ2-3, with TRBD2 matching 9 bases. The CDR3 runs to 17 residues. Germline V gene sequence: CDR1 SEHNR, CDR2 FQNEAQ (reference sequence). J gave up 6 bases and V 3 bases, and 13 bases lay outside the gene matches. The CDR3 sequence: CASSFPESGRTTDTQYF. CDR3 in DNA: TGTGCCAGCAGCTTCCCCGAAAGCGGGAGGACGACGGATACGCAGTATTTT.

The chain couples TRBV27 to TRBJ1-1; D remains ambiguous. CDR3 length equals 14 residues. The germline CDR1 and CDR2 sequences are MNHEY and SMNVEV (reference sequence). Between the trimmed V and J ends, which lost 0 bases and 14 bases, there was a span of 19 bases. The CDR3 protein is CASSLSSLSGSAFF. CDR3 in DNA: TGTGCCAGCAGTTTATCTTCACTATCCGGGTCTGCCTTCTTT.